This TCR beta chain emerged from a study of Graves' ophthalmopathy and Graves' hyperthyroidism. This clonotype has at least ten counts. The antigen remains unidentified. Using RNA transcripts, the TCR beta CDR3 regions were amplified. HTBI-primed first-round RT-PCR preceded second-round multiplex PCR. TCRdb independently ran MiXCR on the multiplex PCR reads; one entry per CDR3 protein. The sample contains fewer than 70,000 distinct CDR3 sequences, approximately 47% of which appear only once. V dropped 6 bases and J dropped 3; count of bases not matched to a gene: 5. Germline V CDR1 and CDR2: SGHAT, FQNNGV. This CDR3 is built from 15 residues. Whole-study findings and limits: Most clonotypes expanded in thyroid above 0.001 frequency were present in blood too.

Sequenced material: peripheral blood. The rearrangement links TRBV11-2 to TRBJ2-7, with TRBD2 matching over 13 bases. The receptor was derived from an adult woman with Graves' ophthalmopathy. The CDR3 bases are TGTGCCAGCAGTTACAGGACTAGCGGGAGCTACGAGCAGTACTTC. This translates into CASSYRTSGSYEQYF.